These 30 T cell receptor beta chains share one sample of origin, sequenced in a study of CD8 T cells in Susac syndrome. The RNA input was roughly 0.5 to 1 ug, and it was reverse transcribed with random hexamers. TCRdb used MiXCR to reprocess the immunoSEQ multiplex PCR reads, holding one entry per CDR3 protein. The data hold 73,000 or so distinct CDR3 sequences, with less than 95% observed a single time. Sequenced input: CD8+ T cells from PBMCs. All receptors come from a human donor with multiple sclerosis.

V is TRBV6-5 and J is TRBJ2-2, with 9 bases matching TRBD1. The junction had 5 bases not matched to a gene; V was cut back by 5 bases and J by 7 bases. The length of the CDR3 is 14 residues. Germline values: CDR1 MNHEY, CDR2 SVGAGI. The chain's CDR3 is CASSHHRGLGELFF. The CDR3 DNA sequence: TGTGCCAGCAGTCATCACAGGGGGCTCGGGGAGCTGTTTTTT.

This clonotype was seen once. The V call is TRBV27, the J call TRBJ2-7; TRBD2 agrees at 9 bases. With 2 bases clipped from V and 5 bases from J, the junction kept 10 bases outside the gene matches. In germline, CDR1 is MNHEY, CDR2 SMNVEV (reference sequence). The CDR3 covers 16 residues. The CDR3 loop reads CASSLKGLADIHEQYF. The DNA for the CDR3 is TGTGCCAGCAGTTTAAAGGGACTAGCCGATATCCACGAGCAGTACTTC.

The chain recombines TRBV3-1 with TRBJ1-2; no clear D. This CDR3 region has 16 residues. Trimming cost V 4 bases and J 1 base, with 16 bases left between them. Germline V gives CDR1 LGHDT, CDR2 YNNKEL (reference sequence). The CDR3 loop reads CASSPRDGIFNYGYTF. The CDR3 nucleotides are TGTGCCAGCAGCCCCCGGGATGGGATTTTTAACTATGGCTACACCTTC.

This sequence joins TRBV5-1 and TRBJ2-5, with 9 bases lining up with TRBD2. CDR1 and CDR2 from the germline V gene are SGHRS and YFSETQ. The trim removed 4 bases at V and 4 bases at J, leaving 5 bases unmatched. The CDR3 totals 14 residues. Here the CDR3 reads CASSTWTSAETQYF. CDR3 in DNA: TGCGCCAGCAGCACCTGGACTAGCGCAGAGACCCAGTACTTC.

This clonotype was detected once. The junction differs from germline at one of its ends, possibly a read error. The chain has TRBV7-7 and TRBJ2-7; D perhaps matches TRBD2 (5 bases). Germline V CDR1 and CDR2: SSHAT, FNYEAQ (reference sequence). The CDR3 runs 13 residues. The CDR3, as DNA: TGTGCTAGCAGCGCGGGCTCAAATTACGAGCAGTACTTC. This sequence encodes CASSAGSNYEQYF.

This clonotype showed up just a few times. The gene calls are TRBV2 and TRBJ2-7, with 7 bases fitting TRBD1. V shed 7 bases and J 0 bases; nucleotides not matched to a gene: 6. Germline V gene lookup returns CDR1 SNHLY and CDR2 FYNNEI. The CDR3 totals 14 residues. CDR3 DNA: TGTGCCAGCACTCTCCGGGACAGCTCCTACGAGCAGTACTTC. Translating it yields CASTLRDSSYEQYF.

CDR3 nucleotides: TGTGCCAGCACTGGGCCTTCTAGCGGGGGGGTCTACGAGCAGTACTTC. Protein sequence: CASTGPSSGGVYEQYF. This sequence joins TRBV6-1 and TRBJ2-7; TRBD2 matches at 12 bases. CDR1 and CDR2 from the germline V gene are MNHNS and SASEGT. After removal of 7 bases from V and 3 bases from J, the junction contained 10 bases not matched to a gene. This CDR3 has 16 amino acids.

The CDR3 DNA is TGTGCCAGCAGCCCCATTGATGGGGAGTACGAGCAGTACTTC. Amino acid sequence: CASSPIDGEYEQYF. The rearrangement joins TRBV12-3 or TRBV12-4 to TRBJ2-7; tentative D call: TRBD2 (5 bases). CDR3 length: 14 residues. Trimming took off 6 bases at V and 4 bases at J, with 16 bases between the two ends.

The chain carries TRBV20-1 and TRBJ1-2; perhaps TRBD1 as D (6 bases). The CDR3 sequence is 17 residues long. Germline V gives CDR1 DFQATT, CDR2 SNEGSKA (reference sequence). Trimming took off 6 bases at V and 7 bases at J, with 30 bases between the two ends. Written as DNA, the CDR3 is TGCAGTGCCTACATATCCGACAGGTTTTCAGACTTAATTGGCTACACCTTC. Translating gives CSAYISDRFSDLIGYTF.

The chain joins TRBV24-1 to TRBJ2-2; D is perhaps TRBD2 (6 bases). This CDR3 comprises 15 residues. Looked up from germline, CDR1 is KGHDR and CDR2 is SFDVKD. V was shortened by 5 bases and J by 5 bases, with 14 bases between the two germline ends. CDR3 amino acids: CATSGGEFRTGELFF. The CDR3 coding sequence is TGTGCCACCAGTGGGGGGGAATTTCGAACCGGGGAGCTGTTTTTT.

J is TRBJ2-1 and V is TRBV30, with 8 bases that match TRBD2. Germline lookup yields CDR1 GTSNPN and CDR2 SVGIG (reference sequence). CDR3 size: 14 residues. The junction had 8 bases not matched to a gene; V was cut back by 3 bases and J by 7 bases. The CDR3 sequence: CAWSPGAGDNEQFF. CDR3 sequence (DNA): TGTGCCTGGAGCCCTGGAGCGGGGGATAATGAGCAGTTCTTC. The variable domain in full, with the rest retrieved from reference TRBV30 and TRBJ2-1, is SQTIHQWPATLVQPVGSPLSLECTVEGTSNPNLYWYRQAAGRGLQLLFYSVGIGQISSEVPQNLSASRPQDRQFILSSKKLLLSDSGFYLCAWSPGAGDNEQFFGPGTRLTVL.

V is TRBV27 and J is TRBJ2-7; 9 bases fit TRBD2. This CDR3 has 17 amino acids. In germline, CDR1 is MNHEY, CDR2 SMNVEV (reference sequence). V trimming: 7 bases; J trimming: 2 bases; junction bases outside the gene matches: 15. As DNA, the CDR3 is TGTGCCAGCACCCCTGGCGGGCGGGAGGGCCTCGCCTACGAGCAGTACTTC. This sequence encodes CASTPGGREGLAYEQYF.

The chain joins TRBV4-1 to TRBJ2-3, with 7 bases identical to TRBD2. The V gene end was trimmed by 0 bases and the J gene end by 4 bases; junction bases not matched to a gene: 7. The CDR3 covers 16 residues. Germline CDR1 is MGHRA and CDR2 is YSYEKL. CDR3 loop: CASSQEGRGDADTQYF. The DNA for the CDR3 is TGCGCCAGCAGCCAAGAGGGACGGGGGGACGCAGATACGCAGTATTTT.

The chain recombines TRBV20-1 with TRBJ2-3; no firm D call. Germline lookup yields CDR1 DFQATT and CDR2 SNEGSKA (reference sequence). V was pared by 6 bases and J by 6 bases, with 10 bases between. This CDR3 spans 11 amino acids. The CDR3 region is CSAKWGDTQYF. The CDR3 DNA reads TGCAGTGCCAAGTGGGGTGATACGCAGTATTTT.

V is TRBV3-1 and J is TRBJ2-7; D is uncertain. The V gene lost 0 bases and the J gene lost 2 bases, with 14 bases spanning the gap. Germline loops: CDR1 LGHDT, CDR2 YNNKEL (reference sequence). There are 16 residues in the CDR3. In nucleotides, the CDR3 is TGTGCCAGCAGCCAAGATCGCTCGCGTAATCCCTACGAGCAGTACTTC. It yields the protein CASSQDRSRNPYEQYF.

In this sample, this clonotype turned up once. The genes are TRBV7-9 and TRBJ1-2; D perhaps matches TRBD1 (6 bases). CDR1 is SEHNR and CDR2 is FQNEAQ in the germline V gene (reference sequence). CDR3 length: 15 amino acids. V was clipped by 10 bases and J by 2 bases, with 20 bases between them. CDR3 nucleotides: TGTGCCACCGAAAAGACAGGAAATACAAACTATGGCTACACCTTC. Translation gives CATEKTGNTNYGYTF.

This clonotype has only one observation. This rearrangement joins TRBV4-1 to TRBJ2-1; no clear D. This CDR3 comprises 11 residues. V was shortened by 0 bases and J by 9 bases, with 3 bases between the two germline ends. Germline assignment: CDR1 MGHRA and CDR2 YSYEKL. The CDR3 region is CASSQDLEQFF. In DNA, the CDR3 is TGCGCCAGCAGCCAAGATCTTGAGCAGTTCTTC.

The chain uses TRBV14 and TRBJ2-1, with 8 positions matching TRBD1. This CDR3 has 15 residues. J was trimmed by 4 bases and V by 4 bases; bases with no gene match: 6. Germline loops: CDR1 SGHDN, CDR2 FVKESK. CDR3 sequence reads: CASSPVTGVYNEQFF. CDR3 in DNA: TGTGCCAGCAGCCCAGTGACAGGGGTATACAATGAGCAGTTCTTC.

The genes are TRBV9 and TRBJ2-3; D is possibly TRBD1 or TRBD2 (5 bases each). Germline CDR1 and CDR2: SGDLS and YYNGEE. Trimming stripped 4 bases from V and 0 bases from J, with 12 bases between. The length of the CDR3 is 15 residues. CDR3 amino acids: CASSPMGVSTDTQYF. The CDR3 DNA reads TGTGCCAGCAGCCCAATGGGGGTTAGCACAGATACGCAGTATTTT.

The CDR3 nucleotides are TGTGCCAGTAGTATCACCAGCGGGGGAGGGGGCTACAATGAGCAGTTCTTC. Translation: CASSITSGGGGYNEQFF. The chain uses TRBV19 and TRBJ2-1, with 8 bases aligning to TRBD2. J was trimmed by 3 bases and V by 3 bases; bases with no gene match: 10. Germline V gives CDR1 LNHDA, CDR2 SQIVND (reference sequence). This CDR3 has 17 residues.

This chain joins TRBV6-5 and TRBJ1-5; TRBD1 aligns across 8 bases. CDR1 is MNHEY and CDR2 is SVGAGI in the germline V gene. This CDR3 is built from 14 residues. V lost 4 bases, J lost 6 bases, and 5 bases stayed unmatched. The CDR3: CASSSLQGAQPQHF. The DNA of the CDR3 is TGTGCCAGCAGTTCTTTGCAGGGGGCTCAGCCCCAGCATTTT.

The chain has TRBV19 and TRBJ1-2; D is uncertain. CDR1 LNHDA and CDR2 SQIVND come from the germline V gene (reference sequence). This CDR3 comprises 15 residues. The V end was cut by 6 bases, the J end by 4 bases, with 18 bases between. The chain's CDR3 is CASSYRERLFYGYTF. CDR3 bases: TGTGCCAGTAGCTATAGGGAGCGGCTCTTCTATGGCTACACCTTC.

The V gene is TRBV29-1, the J gene TRBJ1-1, with D unclear. The CDR3 totals 11 residues. V shed 4 bases and J shed 1 base, with 4 bases lying between them. Germline V gene lookup returns CDR1 SQVTM and CDR2 ANQGSEA. The CDR3 DNA follows: TGCAGCGTTGTCCAGAACACTGAAGCTTTCTTT. Translation: CSVVQNTEAFF.

The chain is built from TRBV4-2 and TRBJ1-1; no clear D gene. CDR3 length equals 16 residues. The V end lost 1 base, the J end lost 4 bases, and 16 bases lay between the germline ends. Germline V gene sequence: CDR1 LGHNA, CDR2 YNFKEQ. CDR3 DNA: TGTGCCAGCAGCCAAGGGTCGGTGCGCAGCGTCACTGAAGCTTTCTTT. It yields the protein CASSQGSVRSVTEAFF.

The chain uses TRBV7-9 and TRBJ1-2; 7 bases map to TRBD1. Germline assignment: CDR1 SEHNR and CDR2 FQNEAQ (reference sequence). Losses at the gene ends were 5 bases for V and 6 bases for J; bases not matched to a gene: 9. The CDR3 contains 14 residues. CDR3 sequence: CASSVGTGVNGYTF. The CDR3 DNA reads as TGTGCCAGCAGCGTGGGAACAGGGGTAAATGGCTACACCTTC.

The chain uses TRBV27 and TRBJ2-1, with D hard to call. The germline V gene encodes CDR1 MNHEY and CDR2 SMNVEV (reference sequence). The CDR3 is made up of 14 amino acids. The V gene lost 7 bases and the J gene lost 5 bases, with 15 bases spanning the gap. As DNA, the CDR3 is TGTGCCAGCACTCTTTCGGGCCCAAACAATGAGCAGTTCTTC. Its protein is CASTLSGPNNEQFF.

The V call is TRBV4-3, the J call TRBJ1-1; D call uncertain. This CDR3 is 15 amino acids long. With 0 bases removed from V and 0 bases from J, the gap between germline ends came to 8 bases. CDR1 and CDR2 (germline): LGHNA, YSLEER. The CDR3 reads CASSQDPIMNTEAFF. The CDR3 DNA follows: TGCGCCAGCAGCCAAGATCCGATCATGAACACTGAAGCTTTCTTT.

The sample holds one count of this clonotype. This sequence joins TRBV4-1 and TRBJ2-7; maybe TRBD2 (6 bases). The CDR3 extends over 15 amino acids. Germline V CDR1 and CDR2: MGHRA, YSYEKL. Trimming left V 1 base short and J 0 bases short, with 10 bases between. This CDR3 reads CASSQVQRVSYEQYF. DNA of the CDR3: TGCGCCAGCAGCCAAGTCCAGCGGGTCTCCTACGAGCAGTACTTC.

The chain combines TRBV27 with TRBJ2-2; 7 bases are shared with TRBD1. Germline V gene sequence: CDR1 MNHEY, CDR2 SMNVEV (reference sequence). Losses at the gene ends were 0 bases for V and 7 bases for J; bases not matched to a gene: 5. CDR3 length: 15 residues. CDR3 residues: CASSLSNRGYGELFF. CDR3 bases: TGTGCCAGCAGTTTATCGAACAGGGGATACGGGGAGCTGTTTTTT.

The chain uses TRBV10-3 and TRBJ2-7; tentative D call: TRBD1 (5 bases). The CDR3 has 16 amino acids. The germline gives CDR1 ENHRY, CDR2 SYGVKD. Deletions cut 0 bases from V and 7 bases from J, with 19 bases between. This CDR3 reads CAISESGSKGAGEQYF. The CDR3, as DNA: TGTGCCATCAGTGAGTCAGGTTCGAAAGGGGCTGGAGAGCAGTACTTC.